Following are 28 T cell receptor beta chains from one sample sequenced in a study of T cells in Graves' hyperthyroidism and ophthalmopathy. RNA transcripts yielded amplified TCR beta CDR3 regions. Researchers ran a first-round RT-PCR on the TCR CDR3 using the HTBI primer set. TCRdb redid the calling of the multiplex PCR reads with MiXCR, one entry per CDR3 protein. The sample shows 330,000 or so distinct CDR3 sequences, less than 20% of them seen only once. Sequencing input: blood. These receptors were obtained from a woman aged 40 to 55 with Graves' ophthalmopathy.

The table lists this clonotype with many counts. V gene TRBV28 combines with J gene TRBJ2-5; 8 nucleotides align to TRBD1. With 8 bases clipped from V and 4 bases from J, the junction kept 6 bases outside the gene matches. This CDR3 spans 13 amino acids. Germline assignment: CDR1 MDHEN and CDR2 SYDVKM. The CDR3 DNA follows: TGTGCCAGCGTTACAGGGGGTAGAGAGACCCAGTACTTC. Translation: CASVTGGRETQYF.

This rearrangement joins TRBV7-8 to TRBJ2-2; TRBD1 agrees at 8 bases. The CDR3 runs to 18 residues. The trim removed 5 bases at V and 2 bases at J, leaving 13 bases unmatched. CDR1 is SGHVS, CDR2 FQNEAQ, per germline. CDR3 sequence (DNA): TGTGCCAGCAGCCCGAATTTTCGGACAGGGACAAACACCGGGGAGCTGTTTTTT. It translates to CASSPNFRTGTNTGELFF.

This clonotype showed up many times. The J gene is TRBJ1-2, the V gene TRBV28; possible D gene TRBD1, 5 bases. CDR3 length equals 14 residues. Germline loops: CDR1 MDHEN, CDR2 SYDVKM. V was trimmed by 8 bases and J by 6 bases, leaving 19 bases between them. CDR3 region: CASSAGLASNGYTF. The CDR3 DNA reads TGTGCCAGCTCTGCGGGACTCGCTTCGAATGGCTACACCTTC.

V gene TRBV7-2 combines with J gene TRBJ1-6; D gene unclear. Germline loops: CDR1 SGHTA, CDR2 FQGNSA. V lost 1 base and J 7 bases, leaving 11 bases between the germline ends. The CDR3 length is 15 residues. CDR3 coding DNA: TGTGCCAGCAGCTTAGGATCGGGGAGGAATTCACCCCTCCACTTT. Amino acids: CASSLGSGRNSPLHF. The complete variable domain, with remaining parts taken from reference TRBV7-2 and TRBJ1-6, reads GAGVSQSPSNKVTEKGKDVELRCDPISGHTALYWYRQSLGQGLEFLIYFQGNSAPDKSGLPSDRFSAERTGGSVSTLTIQRTQQEDSAVYLCASSLGSGRNSPLHFGNGTRLTVT.

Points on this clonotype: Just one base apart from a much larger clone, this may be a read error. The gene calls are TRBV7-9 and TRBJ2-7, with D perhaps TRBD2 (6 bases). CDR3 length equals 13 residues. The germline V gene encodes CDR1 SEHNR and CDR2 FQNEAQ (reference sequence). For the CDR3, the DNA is TGTACCAGCAGCTCGGGACTCTTCTACGAGCAGTACTTC. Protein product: CTSSSGLFYEQYF.

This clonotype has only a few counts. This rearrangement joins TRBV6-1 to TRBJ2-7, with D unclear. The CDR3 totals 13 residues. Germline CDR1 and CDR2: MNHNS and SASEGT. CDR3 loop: CATVDVESYEQYF. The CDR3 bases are TGTGCAACCGTGGATGTGGAGTCCTACGAGCAGTACTTC.

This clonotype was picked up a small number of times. In DNA, the CDR3 is TGTGCCAGCCAGGGACCAGGGACTAGAGCCTACGAGCAGTACTTC. Protein product: CASQGPGTRAYEQYF. The chain has TRBV6-1 and TRBJ2-7; 8 bases are shared with TRBD2. The trim removed 8 bases at V and 2 bases at J, leaving 11 bases unmatched. The CDR3 totals 15 residues. Per the germline V gene, CDR1 is MNHNS and CDR2 is SASEGT.

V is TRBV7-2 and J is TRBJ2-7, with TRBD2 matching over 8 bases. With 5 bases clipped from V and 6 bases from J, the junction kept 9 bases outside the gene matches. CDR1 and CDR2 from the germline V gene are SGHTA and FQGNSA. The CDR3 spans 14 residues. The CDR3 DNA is TGTGCCAGCAGCCCAACGGGACTAGGTGGCGAGCAGTACTTC. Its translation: CASSPTGLGGEQYF.

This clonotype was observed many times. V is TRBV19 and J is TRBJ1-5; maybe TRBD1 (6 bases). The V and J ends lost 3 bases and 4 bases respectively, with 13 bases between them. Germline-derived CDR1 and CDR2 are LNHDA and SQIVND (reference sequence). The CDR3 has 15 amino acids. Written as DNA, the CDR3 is TGTGCCAGTAGTATGGACCCGGGGGCAAATCAGCCCCAGCATTTT. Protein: CASSMDPGANQPQHF.

CDR3: CASSYQLGYSYEQYF. CDR3 sequence (DNA): TGTGCCAGCAGTTACCAGCTAGGTTACTCCTACGAGCAGTACTTC. J is TRBJ2-7 and V is TRBV12-3 or TRBV12-4, with D hard to call. Trimming pared 4 bases from V and 0 bases from J, leaving 13 bases between. The CDR3 has 15 residues.

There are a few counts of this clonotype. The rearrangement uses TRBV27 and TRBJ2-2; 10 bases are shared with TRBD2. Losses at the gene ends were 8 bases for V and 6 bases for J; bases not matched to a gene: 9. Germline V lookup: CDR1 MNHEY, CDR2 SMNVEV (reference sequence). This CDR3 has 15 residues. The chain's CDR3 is CASRKGLAGAGELFF. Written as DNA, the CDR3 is TGTGCCAGCCGAAAAGGGCTAGCGGGAGCCGGGGAGCTGTTTTTT.

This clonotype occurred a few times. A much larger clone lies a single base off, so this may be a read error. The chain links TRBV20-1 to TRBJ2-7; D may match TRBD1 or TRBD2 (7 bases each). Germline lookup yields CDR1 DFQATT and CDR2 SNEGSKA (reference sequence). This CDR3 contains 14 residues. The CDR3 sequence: CSARDQGGNYGQYF. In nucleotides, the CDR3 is TGCAGTGCTAGAGATCAGGGGGGGAACTACGGGCAGTACTTC.

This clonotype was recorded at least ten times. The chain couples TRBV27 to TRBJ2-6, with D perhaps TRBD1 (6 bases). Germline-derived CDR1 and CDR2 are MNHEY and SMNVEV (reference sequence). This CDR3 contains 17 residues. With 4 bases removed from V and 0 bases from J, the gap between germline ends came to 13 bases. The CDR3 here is CASSSPGVSSGANVLTF. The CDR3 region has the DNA TGTGCCAGCAGTTCCCCAGGGGTCAGCTCTGGGGCCAACGTCCTGACTTTC.

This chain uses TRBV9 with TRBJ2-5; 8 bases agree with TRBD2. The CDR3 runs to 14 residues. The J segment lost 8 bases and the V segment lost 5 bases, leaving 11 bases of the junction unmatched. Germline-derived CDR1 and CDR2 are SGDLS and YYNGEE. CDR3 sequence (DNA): TGTGCCAGCAGGGGAGCGGGAGCGACGGGAACCCAGTACTTC. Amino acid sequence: CASRGAGATGTQYF.

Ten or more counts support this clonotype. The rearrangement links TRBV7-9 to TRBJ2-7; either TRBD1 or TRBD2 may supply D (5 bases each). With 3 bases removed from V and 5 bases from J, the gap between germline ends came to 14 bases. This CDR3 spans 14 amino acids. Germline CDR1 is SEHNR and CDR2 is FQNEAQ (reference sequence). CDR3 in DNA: TGTGCCAGCAGCTTTCGGGGACGGGGCGACGAGCAGTACTTC. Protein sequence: CASSFRGRGDEQYF.

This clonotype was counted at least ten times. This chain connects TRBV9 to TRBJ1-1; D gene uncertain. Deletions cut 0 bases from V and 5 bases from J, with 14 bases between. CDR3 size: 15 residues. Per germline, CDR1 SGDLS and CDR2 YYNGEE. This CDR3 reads CASSVGLGVGTEAFF. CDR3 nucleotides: TGTGCCAGCAGCGTAGGTCTGGGAGTGGGGACTGAAGCTTTCTTT.

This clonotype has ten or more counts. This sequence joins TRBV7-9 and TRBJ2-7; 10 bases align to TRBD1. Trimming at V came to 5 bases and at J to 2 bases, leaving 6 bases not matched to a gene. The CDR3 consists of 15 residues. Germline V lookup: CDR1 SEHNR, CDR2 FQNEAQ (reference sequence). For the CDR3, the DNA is TGTGCCAGCAGCCCAGCCGGGACAGGGGCCTACGAGCAGTACTTC. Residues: CASSPAGTGAYEQYF.

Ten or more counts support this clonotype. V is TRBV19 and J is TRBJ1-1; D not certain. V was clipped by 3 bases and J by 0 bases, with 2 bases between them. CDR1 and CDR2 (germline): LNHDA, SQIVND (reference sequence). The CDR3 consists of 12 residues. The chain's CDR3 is CASSILNTEAFF. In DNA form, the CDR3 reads TGTGCCAGTAGTATTTTGAACACTGAAGCTTTCTTT.

The CDR3 coding sequence is TGTGCCTGGATGGTGCTCGGAGCTGGAAACACCATATATTTT. Protein sequence: CAWMVLGAGNTIYF. This chain links TRBV30 with TRBJ1-3; D gene uncertain. Trimming removed 4 bases from V and 2 bases from J, with 12 bases in between. The length of the CDR3 is 14 residues. CDR1 and CDR2 (germline): GTSNPN, SVGIG (reference sequence).

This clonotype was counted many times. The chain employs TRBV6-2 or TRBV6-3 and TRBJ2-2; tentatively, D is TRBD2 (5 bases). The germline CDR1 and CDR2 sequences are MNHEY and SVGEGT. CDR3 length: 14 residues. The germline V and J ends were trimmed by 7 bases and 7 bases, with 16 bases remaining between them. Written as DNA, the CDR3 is TGTGCCAGCACCCCCCGAGGGCGGGTCGGGGAGCTGTTTTTT. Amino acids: CASTPRGRVGELFF.

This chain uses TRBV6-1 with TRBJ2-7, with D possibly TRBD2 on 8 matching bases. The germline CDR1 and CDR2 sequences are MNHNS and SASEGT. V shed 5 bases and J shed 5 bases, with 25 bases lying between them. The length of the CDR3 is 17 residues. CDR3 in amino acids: CASSPNRGAGDSDEQYF. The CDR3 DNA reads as TGTGCCAGCAGTCCAAACAGGGGAGCGGGAGATTCGGACGAGCAGTACTTC.

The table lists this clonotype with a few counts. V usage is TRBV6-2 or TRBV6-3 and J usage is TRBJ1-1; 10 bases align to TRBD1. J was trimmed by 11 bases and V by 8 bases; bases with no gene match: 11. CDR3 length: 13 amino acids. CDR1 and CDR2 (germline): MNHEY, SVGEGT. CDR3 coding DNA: TGTGCCAGCTGTACTGGACAGGGGGGTAAGGCTTTCTTT. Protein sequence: CASCTGQGGKAFF.

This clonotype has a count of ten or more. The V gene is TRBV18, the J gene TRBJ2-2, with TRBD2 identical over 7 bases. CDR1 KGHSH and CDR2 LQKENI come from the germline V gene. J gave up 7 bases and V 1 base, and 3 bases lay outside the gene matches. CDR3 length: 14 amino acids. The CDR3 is CASSPLAGDGELFF. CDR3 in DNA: TGTGCCAGCTCACCACTAGCGGGCGACGGGGAGCTGTTTTTT.

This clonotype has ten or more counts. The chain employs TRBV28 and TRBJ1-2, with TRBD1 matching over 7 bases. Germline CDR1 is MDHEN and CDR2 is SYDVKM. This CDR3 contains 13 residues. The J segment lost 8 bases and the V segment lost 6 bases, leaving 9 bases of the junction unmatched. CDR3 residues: CASSAPRGYGYTF. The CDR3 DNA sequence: TGTGCCAGCAGCGCACCCAGGGGGTACGGCTACACCTTC.

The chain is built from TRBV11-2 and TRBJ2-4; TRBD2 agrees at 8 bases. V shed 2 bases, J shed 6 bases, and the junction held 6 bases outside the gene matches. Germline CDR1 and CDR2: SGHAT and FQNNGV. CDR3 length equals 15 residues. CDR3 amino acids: CASSLYREGRNIQYF. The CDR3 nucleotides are TGTGCCAGCAGCTTATACCGGGAGGGGCGAAACATTCAGTACTTC.

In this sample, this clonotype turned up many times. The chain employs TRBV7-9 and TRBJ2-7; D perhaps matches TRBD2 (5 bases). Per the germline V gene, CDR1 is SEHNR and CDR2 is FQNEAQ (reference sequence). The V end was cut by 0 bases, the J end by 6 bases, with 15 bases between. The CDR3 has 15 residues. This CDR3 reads CASSLALVSEGEQYF. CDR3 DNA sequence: TGTGCCAGCAGCTTAGCGCTAGTAAGCGAGGGCGAGCAGTACTTC.

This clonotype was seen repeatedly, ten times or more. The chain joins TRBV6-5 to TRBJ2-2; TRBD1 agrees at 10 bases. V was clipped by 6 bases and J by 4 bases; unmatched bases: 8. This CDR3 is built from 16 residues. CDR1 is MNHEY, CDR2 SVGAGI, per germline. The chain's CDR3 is CASRYRDRGITGELFF. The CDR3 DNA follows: TGTGCCAGCAGATACCGGGACAGGGGAATCACCGGGGAGCTGTTTTTT.

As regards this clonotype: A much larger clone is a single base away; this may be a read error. The CDR3 region is CSAKESQETQYF. DNA for the CDR3: TGCAGTGCTAAGGAAAGCCAAGAGACCCAGTACTTC. The J gene is TRBJ2-5, the V gene TRBV20-1; D remains ambiguous. The V gene's germline CDR1 is DFQATT and CDR2 SNEGSKA (reference sequence). The CDR3 loop spans 12 amino acids. Trimming took 4 bases from V and 1 from J, leaving 7 bases between them.